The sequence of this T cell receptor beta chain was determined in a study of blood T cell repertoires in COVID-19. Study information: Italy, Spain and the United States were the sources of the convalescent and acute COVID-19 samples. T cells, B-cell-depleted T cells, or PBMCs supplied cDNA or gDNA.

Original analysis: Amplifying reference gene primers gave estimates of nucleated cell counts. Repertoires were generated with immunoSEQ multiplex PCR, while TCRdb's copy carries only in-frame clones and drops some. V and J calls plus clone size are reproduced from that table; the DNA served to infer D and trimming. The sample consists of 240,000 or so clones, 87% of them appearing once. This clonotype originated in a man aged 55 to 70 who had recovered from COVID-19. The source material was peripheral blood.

The chain's CDR3 is CASSDPHQGTDTQYF. The DNA of the CDR3 is TGTGCCAGCAGTGATCCCCACCAGGGCACAGATACGCAGTATTTT. This sequence joins TRBV6-4 and TRBJ2-3; D gene unclear. In germline, CDR1 is MRHNA, CDR2 SNTAGT. The CDR3 extends over 15 amino acids. Trimming removed 3 bases from V and 1 base from J, with 11 bases in between.